This entry lists 16 T cell receptor beta chains sequenced from one sample in a study of blood T cells in healthy people across ages. Through a sample-barcoded 5' primer and a J-beta primer mix, a second PCR was run for roughly 7 to 12 cycles. TCRdb used MiXCR to reprocess the 5' RACE reads, holding one entry per CDR3 protein. The sample yields roughly 800,000 distinct CDR3 sequences, around 25% seen once. These records were also assigned to another study, of T cells of mothers and their children.

The sequenced material came from blood. The receptors come from a boy younger than 18 in good health.

This clonotype has a handful of counts. V and J are TRBV7-3 and TRBJ2-2, with 10 bases lining up with TRBD1. Trimming at V came to 5 bases and at J to 7 bases, leaving 10 bases not matched to a gene. Germline assignment: CDR1 SGHTA and CDR2 FQGTGA. CDR3 length: 16 amino acids. The CDR3 DNA reads TGTGCCAGCAGCCTCACCTGGGACAGGGGAGTCGGGGAGCTGTTTTTT. Amino acid sequence: CASSLTWDRGVGELFF.

This clonotype was seen a few times. Written as DNA, the CDR3 is TGTGCCAGCAGCGACGCGACAGGAGCAAACACCATATATTTT. Translation gives CASSDATGANTIYF. The chain has TRBV7-9 and TRBJ1-3; perhaps TRBD1 as D (6 bases). The CDR3 loop spans 14 amino acids. Germline values: CDR1 SEHNR, CDR2 FQNEAQ (reference sequence). V was pared by 5 bases and J by 6 bases, with 14 bases between.

This rearrangement joins TRBV6-2 or TRBV6-3 to TRBJ2-7, with TRBD2 matching 9 bases. Germline V CDR1 and CDR2: MNHEY, SVGEGT. J gave up 6 bases and V 2 bases, and 8 bases lay outside the gene matches. There are 15 residues in the CDR3. CDR3 DNA: TGTGCCAGCAGTTACCGACTAGCGGCCTTCGGCGAGCAGTACTTC. This translates into CASSYRLAAFGEQYF.

This clonotype came up a few times. The rearrangement links TRBV20-1 to TRBJ1-1, with TRBD1 as a possible D gene (6 bases). The CDR3 has 13 residues. The germline V and J ends were trimmed by 3 bases and 6 bases, with 14 bases remaining between them. Germline assignment: CDR1 DFQATT and CDR2 SNEGSKA (reference sequence). The CDR3 DNA reads as TGCAGTGCTAGGGGGGCGGGGGCGGCTGAAGCTTTCTTT. Protein product: CSARGAGAAEAFF.

V gene TRBV7-2 combines with J gene TRBJ2-5; 11 positions agree with TRBD2. Germline V lookup: CDR1 SGHTA, CDR2 FQGNSA. CDR3 length equals 18 residues. With V trimmed by 1 base and J by 5 bases, 12 bases remained unmatched. This CDR3 reads CASSLGSSGGTVTETQYF. CDR3 DNA: TGTGCCAGCAGCTTAGGATCTAGCGGGGGGACGGTGACGGAGACCCAGTACTTC.

This clonotype was detected a few times. This chain joins TRBV19 and TRBJ2-1; 8 bases agree with TRBD2. CDR1 LNHDA and CDR2 SQIVND come from the germline V gene (reference sequence). The CDR3 contains 16 residues. V lost 3 bases, J lost 0 bases, and 4 bases stayed unmatched. The CDR3 DNA sequence: TGTGCCAGTAGTATTTCGGGGGGGTTCTCCTACAATGAGCAGTTCTTC. Translation: CASSISGGFSYNEQFF.

This clonotype came up a few times. V gene TRBV25-1 combines with J gene TRBJ2-2; D not certain. The CDR3 runs 11 residues. In germline, CDR1 is MGHDK, CDR2 SYGVNS. Trimming removed 7 bases at V and 4 bases at J, with 4 bases between. Written as DNA, the CDR3 is TGTGCCAGCAATCCCACCGGGGAGCTGTTTTTT. As protein: CASNPTGELFF.

The V and J genes are TRBV7-2 and TRBJ2-7; TRBD1 agrees at 9 bases. Germline assignment: CDR1 SGHTA and CDR2 FQGNSA. The CDR3 spans 16 residues. Trimming cost V 4 bases and J 1 base; bases outside gene matches: 8. This chain's CDR3 is CASSSLDRGPSYEQYF. The CDR3 nucleotides are TGTGCCAGCAGCTCACTGGACAGGGGCCCATCCTACGAGCAGTACTTC. Filled out from reference TRBV7-2 and TRBJ2-7, the complete variable domain reads GAGVSQSPSNKVTEKGKDVELRCDPISGHTALYWYRQSLGQGLEFLIYFQGNSAPDKSGLPSDRFSAERTGGSVSTLTIQRTQQEDSAVYLCASSSLDRGPSYEQYFGPGTRLTVT.

This clonotype was picked up a small number of times. The J gene is TRBJ1-3, the V gene TRBV12-3 or TRBV12-4; TRBD1 is a possible D gene (5 bases). Trimming pared 8 bases from V and 0 bases from J, leaving 11 bases between. This CDR3 has 14 residues. CDR3 coding DNA: TGTGCCAGCGCCACGGGGGTCTCTGGAAACACCATATATTTT. It translates to CASATGVSGNTIYF.

The CDR3 DNA sequence: TGTGCCAGCAGCTTTGAGGGGAACACTGAAGCTTTCTTT. Protein sequence: CASSFEGNTEAFF. The chain combines TRBV28 with TRBJ1-1; no firm D call. Germline values: CDR1 MDHEN, CDR2 SYDVKM. The CDR3 is made up of 13 amino acids. V lost 6 bases and J lost 1, with 9 bases in between.

The chain uses TRBV4-3 and TRBJ2-1; the match to TRBD1 covers 11 bases. CDR1 and CDR2 from the germline V gene are LGHNA and YSLEER. CDR3 length equals 18 residues. With V trimmed by 1 base and J by 6 bases, 11 bases remained unmatched. The CDR3 here is CASSQAPDGDRGVNEQFF. CDR3 sequence (DNA): TGCGCCAGCAGCCAAGCTCCAGACGGGGACAGGGGGGTCAATGAGCAGTTCTTC.

This clonotype was detected only a few times. The chain recombines TRBV5-1 with TRBJ1-2; perhaps TRBD1 as D (6 bases). This CDR3 spans 13 amino acids. V was clipped by 0 bases and J by 6 bases, with 9 bases between them. CDR1 is SGHRS, CDR2 YFSETQ, per germline. CDR3: CASSLADSHGYTF. As DNA, the CDR3 is TGCGCCAGCAGCTTGGCGGACAGTCATGGCTACACCTTC.

Only a few counts were recorded for this clonotype. J is TRBJ2-1 and V is TRBV20-1; D might be TRBD1 (5 bases). The CDR3 loop spans 11 amino acids. Trimming left V 5 bases short and J 7 bases short, with 9 bases between. The germline gives CDR1 DFQATT, CDR2 SNEGSKA (reference sequence). The CDR3 DNA reads as TGCAGTGCTCAACAGGTTAATGAGCAGTTCTTC. This translates into CSAQQVNEQFF.

The genes are TRBV5-1 and TRBJ2-3; D is uncertain. This CDR3 is built from 16 residues. V gave up 4 bases and J gave up 6 bases, with 21 bases separating them. Per the germline V gene, CDR1 is SGHRS and CDR2 is YFSETQ. CDR3 in amino acids: CASSPATDGFEDTQYF. In DNA, the CDR3 is TGCGCCAGCAGCCCTGCGACGGACGGGTTCGAGGATACGCAGTATTTT.

The DNA of the CDR3 is TGCAGCGTTGGAGGGGTCGGAGCTTTCTTT. Its translation: CSVGGVGAFF. V and J are TRBV29-1 and TRBJ1-1; a possible D gene is TRBD1 (5 bases). Germline V gene sequence: CDR1 SQVTM, CDR2 ANQGSEA. Trimming took off 4 bases at V and 10 bases at J, with 10 bases between the two ends. This CDR3 comprises 10 residues.

Regarding this clonotype: One end of the junction varies from germline; a read error may be responsible. V gene TRBV7-8 combines with J gene TRBJ1-3; TRBD1 matches 12 bases. This CDR3 contains 19 residues. Germline V gene data show CDR1 as SGHVS and CDR2 as FQNEAQ. CDR3 coding DNA: TGTGCCAGCAGCCCCGGGACAGGGGGCGCATTAGGATCTGGAACCACCATATATTTT. Its protein is CASSPGTGGALGSGTTIYF.